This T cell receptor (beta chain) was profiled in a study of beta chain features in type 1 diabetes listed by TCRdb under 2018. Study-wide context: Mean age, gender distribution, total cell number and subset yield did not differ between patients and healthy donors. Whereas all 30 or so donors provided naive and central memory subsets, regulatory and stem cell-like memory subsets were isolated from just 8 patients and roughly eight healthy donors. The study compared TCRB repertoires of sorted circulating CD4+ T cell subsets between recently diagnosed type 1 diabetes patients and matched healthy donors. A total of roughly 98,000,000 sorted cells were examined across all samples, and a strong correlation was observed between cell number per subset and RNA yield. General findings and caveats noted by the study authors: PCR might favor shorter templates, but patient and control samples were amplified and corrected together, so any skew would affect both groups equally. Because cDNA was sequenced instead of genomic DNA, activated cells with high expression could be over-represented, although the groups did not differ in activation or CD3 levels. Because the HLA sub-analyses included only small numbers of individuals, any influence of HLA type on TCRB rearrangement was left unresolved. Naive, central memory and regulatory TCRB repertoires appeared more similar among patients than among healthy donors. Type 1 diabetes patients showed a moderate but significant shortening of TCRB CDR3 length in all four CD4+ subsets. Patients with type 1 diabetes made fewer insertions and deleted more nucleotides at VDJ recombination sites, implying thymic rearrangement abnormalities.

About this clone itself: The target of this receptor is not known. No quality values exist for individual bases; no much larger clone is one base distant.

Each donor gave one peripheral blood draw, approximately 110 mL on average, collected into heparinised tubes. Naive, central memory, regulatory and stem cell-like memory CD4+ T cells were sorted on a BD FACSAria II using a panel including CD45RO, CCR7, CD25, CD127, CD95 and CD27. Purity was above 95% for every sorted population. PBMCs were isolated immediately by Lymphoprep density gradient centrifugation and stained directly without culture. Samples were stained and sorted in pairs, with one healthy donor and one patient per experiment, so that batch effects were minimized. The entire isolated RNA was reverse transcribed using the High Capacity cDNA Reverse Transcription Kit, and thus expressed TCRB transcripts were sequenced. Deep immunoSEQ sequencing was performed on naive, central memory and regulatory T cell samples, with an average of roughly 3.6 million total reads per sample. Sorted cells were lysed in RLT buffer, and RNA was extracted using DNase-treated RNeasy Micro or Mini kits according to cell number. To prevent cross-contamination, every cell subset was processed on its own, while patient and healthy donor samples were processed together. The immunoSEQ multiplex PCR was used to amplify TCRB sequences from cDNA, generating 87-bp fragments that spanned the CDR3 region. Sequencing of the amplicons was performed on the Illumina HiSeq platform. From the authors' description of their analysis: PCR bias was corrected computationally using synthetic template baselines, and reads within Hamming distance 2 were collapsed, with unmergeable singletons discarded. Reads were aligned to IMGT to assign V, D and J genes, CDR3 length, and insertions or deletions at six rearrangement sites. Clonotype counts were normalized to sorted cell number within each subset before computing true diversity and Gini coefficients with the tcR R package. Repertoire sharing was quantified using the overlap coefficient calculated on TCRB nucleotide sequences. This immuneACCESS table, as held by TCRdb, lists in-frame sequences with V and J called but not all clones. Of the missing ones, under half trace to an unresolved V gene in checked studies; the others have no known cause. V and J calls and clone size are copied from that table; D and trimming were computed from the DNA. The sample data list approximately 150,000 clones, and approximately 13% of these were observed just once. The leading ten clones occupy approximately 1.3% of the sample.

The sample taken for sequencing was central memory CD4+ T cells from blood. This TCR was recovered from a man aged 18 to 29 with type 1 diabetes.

For the CDR3, the sequence is CASSPSWARSYEQYF. The DNA is TGTGCCAGCAGTCCGAGCTGGGCCCGCTCCTACGAGCAGTACTTC. This chain is built from TRBV6-6 and TRBJ2-5; no D segment can be confidently identified. The J call may be faulty, since TRBJ2-7 better matches the DNA end. For CDR1 and CDR2, the germline V gene (reference sequence) lists MNHNY and SVGAGI. The CDR3 contains 15 residues, cysteine and phenylalanine counted. Just the 45-base CDR3 DNA is kept, in frame starting at base 1.